These T cell receptor beta chains were read from a single sample in a study of T cell changes during pregnancy in multiple sclerosis. Sequencing used immunoSEQ multiplex PCR; TCRdb keeps in-frame clones, though not all of them. The sample yields about 86,000 clones, approximately 89% seen once. The sample here was peripheral blood, taken in the first trimester of pregnancy. Receptors originate from a female donor in good health, enrolled as a control in a pregnancy study. CDR3s leave out the opening cysteine and the closing phenylalanine or tryptophan. Each record gives: D gene, V gene, CDR3 protein. The D gene is left open where the match is weak.

NA,TRBV6-1,ASSGPWNQPQH
TRBD1,TRBV9,ASSVAGTGSTDTQY
NA,TRBV27,ASSRTGYQETQY
TRBD1,TRBV11-2,ASSPQGASGANVLT
NA,TRBV4-3,ASSQETGNSYEQY
NA,TRBV30,AWSLGTAQETQY
NA,TRBV28,ASSLNQREAF
NA,TRBV7-9,ASSPIVVTDAGELF
NA,TRBV5-1,ASSLRDSPREKLF
NA,TRBV5-6,ASSYQGVAPNTGELF
NA,TRBV5-1,ASSFLAGNTGELF
NA,TRBV6-1,ASIMGRQGTDTQY
NA,TRBV27,ASSALHTGLGSPLH
TRBD1,TRBV11-2,ASSPLTGGGGEAF
TRBD1,TRBV6-4,ASRTGADYGYT
TRBD1,TRBV11-2,ASSSWTGLREQY
NA,TRBV27,ASTISGVRNYGYT
NA,TRBV18,ASSPTSAVSNQPQH
NA,TRBV9,ASSVGTPSTDTQY
TRBD2,TRBV6-6,ASTLKRGVDTQY
NA,TRBV10-3,AIRSEGNTEAF
NA,TRBV7-8,ASSPRGGLNTEAF
TRBD1,TRBV18,ASSREQGNIQY
TRBD1,TRBV7-9,ASSLGQGVYEKLF
NA,TRBV7-9,ASSLVQLHGYT
NA,TRBV28,ASSNGLGEAF
NA,TRBV5-1,ASSLATGETQY
NA,TRBV7-2,ASSLGILEGRAHYYEQY
TRBD1,TRBV5-5,ASRPRQGNTEAF
NA,TRBV9,ASSVSGTLANYGYT
NA,TRBV27,ASGGPYNEQF
NA,TRBV7-6,ASSPLAPETQY
NA,TRBV6-1,ASTVTGNTEAF
NA,TRBV7-3,ASSPLLGGGPYEQY
NA,TRBV27,ASSSVASKAF
NA,TRBV5-6,ASLLWALSGNTIY
NA,TRBV7-8,ASSPLTSGEVAF
NA,TRBV11-2,ASSSIDRNTGELF
NA,TRBV18,ASSRDQGKNEKLF
NA,TRBV18,ASSPGENEQY
TRBD1,TRBV6-5,ASSLTGAGFGSPLH
NA,TRBV2,ASKEGREETQY
NA,TRBV2,ASAGSSGANVLT
NA,TRBV28,ASKIGGASSYEQY
NA,TRBV7-2,ASTRGGANVLT